These 20 T cell receptor beta chains originate from one sample sequenced in a study of cytomegalovirus exposure and HLA in healthy donors. Primers included in the PCR were 60 Vbeta and 13 Jbeta primers. Here immunoSEQ multiplex PCR was the method, and the copy in TCRdb shows in-frame clones only, minus some. Recorded here are tens of thousands of clones; the top ten clones represent approximately 1.1%. The material sequenced was PBMCs. These receptors were collected from a middle-aged woman in good health and CMV-seronegative.

CDR3 sequence reads: CASRDSNTGELFF. CDR3 bases: TGCGCCAGCCGGGACAGCAACACCGGGGAGCTGTTTTTT. The chain is built from TRBV4-3 and TRBJ2-2, with 7 bases aligning to TRBD1. Losses at the gene ends were 8 bases for V and 2 bases for J; bases not matched to a gene: 2. The CDR3 sequence is 13 residues long. CDR1 and CDR2 (germline): LGHNA, YSLEER.

The rearrangement links TRBV6-5 to TRBJ2-5; D uncertain. The last part of the DNA fits TRBJ2-7 better; the J call may be wrong. Germline lookup yields CDR1 MNHEY and CDR2 SVGAGI. This CDR3 has 15 residues. The CDR3 reads CASSFTGSASYEQYF. CDR3 DNA sequence: TGTGCCAGCAGTTTCACCGGGTCCGCGTCCTACGAGCAGTACTTC.

The chain employs TRBV4-1 and TRBJ1-1, with D unclear. V shed 1 base and J shed 2 bases, with 11 bases lying between them. CDR1 and CDR2 from the germline V gene are MGHRA and YSYEKL. The CDR3 has 15 residues. As DNA, the CDR3 is TGCGCCAGCAGCCAAGCCGCCGGTAGCAACACTGAAGCTTTCTTT. This codes for CASSQAAGSNTEAFF.

This chain links TRBV19 with TRBJ2-7, with D possibly TRBD1 on 6 matching bases. V lost 3 bases to trimming and J lost 0 bases, with 12 bases between them. This CDR3 spans 15 amino acids. Germline assignment: CDR1 LNHDA and CDR2 SQIVND (reference sequence). As DNA, the CDR3 is TGTGCCAGTAGTATGGGGGCCTTGCCCTCCTACGAGCAGTACTTC. Translation gives CASSMGALPSYEQYF. Variable domain in full (rest from reference TRBV19 and TRBJ2-7): DGGITQSPKYLFRKEGQNVTLSCEQNLNHDAMYWYRQDPGQGLRLIYYSQIVNDFQKGDIAEGYSVSREKKESFPLTVTSAQKNPTAFYLCASSMGALPSYEQYFGPGTRLTVT.

This rearrangement joins TRBV5-1 to TRBJ2-5; unclear D gene. The CDR3 extends over 12 amino acids. Between the trimmed V and J ends, which lost 0 bases and 5 bases, there was a span of 5 bases. Per germline, CDR1 SGHRS and CDR2 YFSETQ. CDR3 sequence reads: CASSLVGETQYF. As DNA, the CDR3 is TGCGCCAGCAGCTTGGTCGGGGAGACCCAGTACTTC.

The V and J genes are TRBV30 and TRBJ2-7, with 8 bases that match TRBD1. The germline CDR1 and CDR2 sequences are GTSNPN and SVGIG (reference sequence). With V trimmed by 3 bases and J by 7 bases, 8 bases remained unmatched. CDR3 length equals 13 residues. In DNA form, the CDR3 reads TGTGCCTGGAGACCAGGGGGCGCGGGGGAGCAGTACTTC. The encoded protein is CAWRPGGAGEQYF.

V is TRBV4-1 and J is TRBJ2-7, with TRBD1 matching over 9 bases. The CDR3 has 18 amino acids. Germline V gene sequence: CDR1 MGHRA, CDR2 YSYEKL. With V trimmed by 3 bases and J by 2 bases, 14 bases remained unmatched. CDR3 nucleotide sequence: TGCGCCAGCAGCCACCTGGACCCTTCCGGGACAGGGCCCTACGAGCAGTACTTC. As protein: CASSHLDPSGTGPYEQYF.

The chain recombines TRBV6-5 with TRBJ1-1, with D hard to call. Germline CDR1 and CDR2: MNHEY and SVGAGI. The CDR3 contains 16 residues. Trimming removed 0 bases from V and 0 bases from J, with 11 bases in between. CDR3 DNA: TGTGCCAGCAGTTACTCGAGGGCGGGAATGAACACTGAAGCTTTCTTT. Its protein is CASSYSRAGMNTEAFF.

The genes are TRBV7-9 and TRBJ1-2; 7 bases line up with TRBD1. Germline V lookup: CDR1 SEHNR, CDR2 FQNEAQ (reference sequence). The CDR3 consists of 14 residues. Unmatched junction bases numbered 8, after V lost 5 bases and J lost 5 bases. In DNA, the CDR3 is TGTGCCAGCAGCCCTAGACAGGGTGGTTATGGCTACACCTTC. It encodes CASSPRQGGYGYTF.

The V call is TRBV28, the J call TRBJ2-1; D might be TRBD1 (5 bases). The CDR3 runs to 15 residues. The V gene's germline CDR1 is MDHEN and CDR2 SYDVKM. Trimming stripped 5 bases from V and 2 bases from J, with 13 bases between. Written as DNA, the CDR3 is TGTGCCAGCAGTCCAGCCCAGGACACCTACAATGAGCAGTTCTTC. Protein product: CASSPAQDTYNEQFF.

The V call is TRBV4-3, the J call TRBJ2-3; D gene uncertain. Trimming pared 2 bases from V and 4 bases from J, leaving 4 bases between. This CDR3 spans 12 amino acids. CDR1 LGHNA and CDR2 YSLEER come from the germline V gene. The CDR3 sequence is CASSQTADTQYF. The CDR3, as DNA: TGCGCCAGCAGCCAAACGGCAGATACGCAGTATTTT.

This chain connects TRBV29-1 to TRBJ1-5; 8 bases align to TRBD1. CDR1 and CDR2 from the germline V gene are SQVTM and ANQGSEA. V shed 4 bases and J 7 bases; nucleotides not matched to a gene: 6. The CDR3 totals 13 residues. In DNA form, the CDR3 reads TGCAGCGTTGGGACAGGGTTGAGGCAGCCCCAGCATTTT. Protein product: CSVGTGLRQPQHF.

The chain couples TRBV7-8 to TRBJ1-2; D gene unclear. The length of the CDR3 is 13 residues. With 5 bases removed from V and 11 bases from J, the gap between germline ends came to 18 bases. Germline assignment: CDR1 SGHVS and CDR2 FQNEAQ. This chain's CDR3 is CASSPSSVHRYTF. CDR3 bases: TGTGCCAGCAGCCCAAGCAGCGTTCATCGTTACACCTTC.

The gene calls are TRBV4-2 and TRBJ2-3; 14 bases line up with TRBD2. From germline, CDR1 is LGHNA and CDR2 YNFKEQ. Losses at the gene ends were 4 bases for V and 4 bases for J; bases not matched to a gene: 7. This CDR3 comprises 17 residues. In DNA, the CDR3 is TGTGCCAGCAGCCTGGGGACTAGCGGGAGTGTGGCAGATACGCAGTATTTT. This sequence encodes CASSLGTSGSVADTQYF.

The chain recombines TRBV14 with TRBJ2-1, with TRBD2 identical over 11 bases. With 2 bases clipped from V and 4 bases from J, the junction kept 4 bases outside the gene matches. In germline, CDR1 is SGHDN, CDR2 FVKESK. The CDR3 totals 16 residues. CDR3 DNA sequence: TGTGCCAGCAGCCAAACCGGGACTAGCGGATACAATGAGCAGTTCTTC. Its protein product is CASSQTGTSGYNEQFF.

The chain employs TRBV11-2 and TRBJ2-1; 10 positions agree with TRBD2. This CDR3 is built from 15 residues. The V and J ends lost 5 bases and 4 bases, in that order; junction bases with no gene match: 5. Germline CDR1 reads SGHAT; CDR2 reads FQNNGV. The CDR3 sequence is CASSTGTSVYNEQFF. CDR3 DNA sequence: TGTGCCAGCAGCACCGGGACTAGCGTTTACAATGAGCAGTTCTTC. The full variable domain, with the rest looked up from reference TRBV11-2 and TRBJ2-1, is EAGVAQSPRYKIIEKRQSVAFWCNPISGHATLYWYQQILGQGPKLLIQFQNNGVVDDSQLPKDRFSAERLKGVDSTLKIQPAKLEDSAVYLCASSTGTSVYNEQFFGPGTRLTVL.

This sequence joins TRBV18 and TRBJ2-7, with 10 nucleotides matching TRBD2. V was clipped by 2 bases and J by 2 bases; unmatched bases: 21. The germline V gene has CDR1 KGHSH and CDR2 LQKENI. There are 21 residues in the CDR3. CDR3 amino acids: CASSPITTGTSVRGVPYEQYF. Written as DNA, the CDR3 is TGTGCCAGCTCACCAATAACTACCGGGACTAGCGTGAGAGGGGTCCCCTACGAGCAGTACTTC.

The rearrangement links TRBV10-3 to TRBJ1-2; a possible D gene is TRBD1 (5 bases). Trimming stripped 2 bases from V and 2 bases from J, with 12 bases between. The CDR3 has 15 residues. The V gene's germline CDR1 is ENHRY and CDR2 SYGVKD. The CDR3 nucleotides are TGTGCCATCAGTGAGGGGGCGTGGGCCAACTATGGCTACACCTTC. This codes for CAISEGAWANYGYTF.

The V gene is TRBV5-4, the J gene TRBJ2-7, with 8 bases fitting TRBD2. The trim removed 4 bases at V and 7 bases at J, leaving 13 bases unmatched. The CDR3 runs 15 residues. Per germline, CDR1 SGHNT and CDR2 YYREEE (reference sequence). In nucleotides, the CDR3 is TGTGCCAGCAGCCCGGCCGGGACTAGGTTGTTTGAGCAGTACTTC. The encoded protein is CASSPAGTRLFEQYF.

The V call is TRBV5-1, the J call TRBJ2-5; D call uncertain. There are 15 residues in the CDR3. Trimming took off 0 bases at V and 4 bases at J, with 13 bases between the two ends. Germline assignment: CDR1 SGHRS and CDR2 YFSETQ. CDR3 region: CASSLDTVSAETQYF. CDR3 coding DNA: TGCGCCAGCAGCTTGGATACAGTATCTGCAGAGACCCAGTACTTC.